Listed below are T cell receptor beta chains from one sample, sequenced in a study of identical twins. TCRdb independently ran MiXCR on the 5' RACE reads; one entry per CDR3 protein. The data contain 450,000 or so distinct CDR3 sequences, roughly 18% of them seen just once; the ten biggest clones take up 9.5% to 15%. Sequenced: naive T cells sorted from blood. The receptors derive from a man in his fifties in good health. Both conserved end residues are part of each CDR3. D genes are given only for firm matches. Not every row has a clone size; where given, it reads once, few, many or a size class.

D gene	clone size	V gene	J gene	CDR3 protein	CDR3 DNA
-	-	TRBV20-1	TRBJ2-1	CSVERAYNEQFF	TGCAGTGTCGAGCGGGCCTACAATGAGCAGTTCTTC
-	-	TRBV6-1	TRBJ1-6	CASSDKNSPLHF	TGTGCCAGCAGTGATAAGAATTCACCCCTCCACTTT
TRBD2	-	TRBV12-3/TRBV12-4	TRBJ2-1	CASSPGGRPNYNEQFF	TGTGCCAGCAGTCCGGGGGGACGCCCAAACTACAATGAGCAGTTCTTC
TRBD2	-	TRBV4-1	TRBJ2-7	CASSQPGGGSYEQYF	TGCGCCAGCAGCCAACCGGGAGGGGGGTCCTACGAGCAGTACTTC
-	-	TRBV6-1	TRBJ1-5	CASSEYINQPQHF	TGTGCCAGCAGTGAGTACATCAATCAGCCCCAGCATTTT
-	few	TRBV7-2	TRBJ1-2	CASSSSALGLGYGYTF	TGTGCCAGCAGCTCTAGCGCCCTGGGGCTGGGCTATGGCTACACCTTC
-	-	TRBV10-3	TRBJ1-1	CAISERQGLEAFF	TGTGCCATCAGTGAACGGCAGGGCCTAGAAGCTTTCTTT
-	-	TRBV5-6	TRBJ2-5	CASSLGNPEGTQYF	TGTGCCAGCAGCTTGGGCAACCCAGAAGGGACCCAGTACTTC
-	few	TRBV12-3/TRBV12-4	TRBJ2-2	CASKGPDRNTGELFF	TGTGCCAGCAAAGGCCCAGACCGGAACACCGGGGAGCTGTTTTTT
-	many	TRBV25-1	TRBJ2-3	CASSESAPSVDGDTQYF	TGTGCCAGCAGTGAATCGGCTCCAAGTGTGGACGGGGATACGCAGTATTTT
TRBD2	few	TRBV5-1	TRBJ2-1	CASSSASGQYNEQFF	TGCGCCAGCAGCTCAGCTAGCGGGCAGTACAATGAGCAGTTCTTC
-	many	TRBV6-5	TRBJ2-7	CASSYTSATHEQYF	TGTGCCAGCAGTTACACTTCGGCAACCCACGAGCAGTACTTC
-	many	TRBV6-1	TRBJ1-4	CASSVDRRPNEKLFF	TGTGCCAGCAGTGTCGACAGAAGACCTAATGAAAAACTGTTTTTT
-	-	TRBV7-2	TRBJ1-5	CASSPGWGIYQPQHF	TGTGCCAGCAGCCCGGGCTGGGGGATTTATCAGCCCCAGCATTTT
-	-	TRBV28	TRBJ2-5	CASKHLETQYF	TGTGCCAGCAAACACTTAGAGACCCAGTACTTC
TRBD2	few	TRBV5-5	TRBJ2-1	CASSLAPSGGYGHNEQFF	TGTGCCAGCAGCTTGGCTCCTAGCGGGGGGTATGGGCACAATGAGCAGTTCTTC
-	-	TRBV6-6	TRBJ2-7	CASLGTPSYEQYF	TGTGCCAGCTTGGGGACACCCTCCTACGAGCAGTACTTC
-	-	TRBV4-2	TRBJ1-1	CASSQSLKRVGTEAFF	TGTGCCAGCAGCCAAAGCTTAAAAAGAGTCGGAACTGAAGCTTTCTTT
TRBD1	many	TRBV7-9	TRBJ2-7	CASSLEGAIDYEQYF	TGTGCCAGCAGCTTAGAGGGGGCGATTGACTACGAGCAGTACTTC
TRBD1	-	TRBV24-1	TRBJ2-7	CATSPGTGSYEQYF	TGTGCCACCAGCCCCGGGACAGGGTCCTACGAGCAGTACTTC
TRBD1	few	TRBV4-2	TRBJ2-3	CASSQTGGGQYF	TGTGCCAGCAGCCAAACAGGGGGAGGGCAGTATTTT
-	few	TRBV11-2	TRBJ2-3	CASSLNSGPWHQDTQYF	TGTGCCAGCAGCTTAAACTCAGGGCCCTGGCACCAAGATACGCAGTATTTT
-	-	TRBV4-1	TRBJ1-2	CASSHRSLDYGYTF	TGCGCCAGCAGCCACCGCAGTCTGGACTATGGCTACACCTTC
-	-	TRBV28	TRBJ1-5	CASSYSVVGASANQPQHF	TGTGCCAGCAGTTACTCAGTGGTGGGAGCTTCGGCCAATCAGCCCCAGCATTTT
-	-	TRBV20-1	TRBJ2-3	CSGSKATDTQYF	TGCAGTGGGAGTAAAGCAACAGATACGCAGTATTTT
-	-	TRBV7-9	TRBJ1-1	CASSLAHYLTEAFF	TGTGCCAGCAGCTTAGCGCATTACCTCACTGAAGCTTTCTTT
-	many	TRBV12-3/TRBV12-4	TRBJ1-5	CASSLADRQPQHF	TGTGCCAGCAGTTTGGCAGACCGTCAGCCCCAGCATTTT
-	-	TRBV20-1	TRBJ2-7	CSAREGAASYEQYF	TGCAGTGCTAGGGAGGGAGCGGCCTCCTACGAGCAGTACTTC
-	-	TRBV6-2/TRBV6-3	TRBJ1-5	CASSLHSRGNQPQHF	TGTGCCAGCAGTTTACACTCGCGGGGCAATCAGCCCCAGCATTTT
TRBD2	few	TRBV20-1	TRBJ2-5	CSASGTSGRRQETQYF	TGCAGTGCCAGTGGGACTAGCGGGAGAAGGCAAGAGACCCAGTACTTC
-	few	TRBV7-9	TRBJ2-1	CASIELPFRAQSNEQFF	TGTGCCAGCATCGAGCTTCCATTCAGGGCCCAAAGCAATGAGCAGTTCTTC
-	few	TRBV24-1	TRBJ2-5	CATSYRQETQYF	TGTGCCACCAGTTATCGCCAAGAGACCCAGTACTTC
-	many	TRBV12-3/TRBV12-4	TRBJ1-3	CASQMGGSLRNTIYF	TGTGCCAGCCAGATGGGGGGTTCTCTTCGAAACACCATATATTTT